This T cell receptor (beta chain) was sequenced for a study of blood T cell repertoires in COVID-19. How the authors handled the data: Scientists estimated how many nucleated cells there were by amplifying reference gene primers. Libraries were prepared by immunoSEQ multiplex PCR; TCRdb keeps only in-frame clonotypes and omits some of them. The V and J calls and clone size were taken over from that table, and D and trimming were inferred from the DNA. Counted here are around 80,000 clones, 82% occurring once; the ten biggest clones make up approximately 30%. The CDR3 loop spans 14 amino acids. Germline V gene sequence: CDR1 MDHEN, CDR2 SYDVKM. Trimming took 8 bases from V and 3 from J; bases not matched to a gene: 9.

The chain recombines TRBV28 with TRBJ1-1, with 7 bases identical to TRBD1. The source material was peripheral blood. The receptor's source is a human donor in a cohort sampled during active COVID-19. The CDR3 here is CASLAGTAYTEAFF. The CDR3 nucleotides are TGTGCCAGCCTTGCTGGGACAGCGTACACTGAAGCTTTCTTT.